This record covers a single TCR beta chain. The antigen is not known. Germline CDR1 and CDR2: SNHLY and FYNNEI. This CDR3 is built from 15 residues. V lost 3 bases, J lost 0 bases, and 11 bases lay in between. 60 Vbeta and 13 Jbeta primers were used in PCR. Generated by immunoSEQ multiplex PCR, the TCRdb table keeps only in-frame clones and is missing some. The sample has approximately 150,000 clones, over 80% seen once. Donors in the study were healthy people who gave bone marrow. This sample was included in a study of cytomegalovirus exposure and HLA in healthy donors. Study-level points and caveats: In an earlier analysis, about 87% or about 30%: the productive usage of most TCR beta V segments. An analysis that was carried out later associated 17,000 or so TCR beta sequences with HLA alleles at 0.05 false discovery rate. Upon later analysis, HLA-associated TCR beta chains proved more clonally expanded than other, equally common chains.

The chain couples TRBV2 to TRBJ1-1, with a weak D call TRBD1 (6 bases). The sample was PBMCs. The TCR was taken from a male donor in good health and CMV-seronegative. CDR3 sequence (DNA): TGTGCCAGCAGTGAGCGGGGGGACATGAACACTGAAGCTTTCTTT. Translated: CASSERGDMNTEAFF.